This paragraph covers one T cell receptor (beta chain) sequence. This sample is drawn from a study of T cell changes during pregnancy in multiple sclerosis. Clones were sequenced by immunoSEQ multiplex PCR, and TCRdb holds only the in-frame ones, with some missing. The repertoire consists of roughly 62,000 clones, with about 88% occurring once and the leading ten covering about 2.7%. J lost 2 bases, V lost 2 bases, and 11 bases had no gene match. Germline CDR1 is MNHNS and CDR2 is SASEGT. The CDR3 totals 19 residues. This sequence was found in a female donor with multiple sclerosis, enrolled in a pregnancy study. Source: peripheral blood, taken in the first trimester of pregnancy. The genes are TRBV6-1 and TRBJ2-5; 13 nucleotides match TRBD2. CDR3 coding DNA: TGTGCCAGCAGTGAAACCCCACCGGGACTAGCGGGGATACAAGAGACCCAGTACTTC. Its translation: CASSETPPGLAGIQETQYF.